There are many counts of the clone carrying this TCR beta chain. Its antigen is not known. These data are taken from a study of breast tumors, draining lymph nodes, adjacent tissues. Notes on the study in general: The data were judged consistent with most tumor T cells coming from lymph node and expanding in tumor. Tumor repertoires ranked between lymph nodes and nontumor tissue in diversity, with V and J gene preferences. Luminal-like breast cancer showed significantly greater tumor-nontumor repertoire similarity than basal-like breast cancer did.

TCRdb called the multiplex PCR reads again in MiXCR, with one record for every CDR3 protein. Among about 230,000 distinct CDR3 sequences listed, about 32% were seen once. Breast cancer patients provided tissue from their axillary draining lymph nodes. This clonotype was obtained from a female donor with breast cancer. Some clones in this sample may be carry-over from other donors' samples. Sample: axillary lymph node tissue.

CDR3 region: CASSLKGGFQPQHF. CDR3 DNA: TGTGCCAGCAGCTTGAAAGGGGGCTTTCAGCCCCAGCATTTT. This rearrangement joins TRBV5-6 to TRBJ1-5; 7 bases line up with TRBD1. V was pared by 1 base and J by 6 bases, with 4 bases of the junction left unmatched. Germline V gene lookup returns CDR1 SGHDT and CDR2 YYEEEE. The CDR3 is made up of 14 amino acids.